The clone carrying this T cell receptor (beta chain) has ten or more counts. Its specificity is not known. These data come from a study of Graves' ophthalmopathy and Graves' hyperthyroidism. Study-wide results and caveats: Ophthalmopathy progression cases were predicted by the model with 55% to 71% sensitivity and less than 85% specificity.

This CDR3 comprises 15 residues. Deletions cut 4 bases from V and 8 bases from J, with 17 bases between. As the template, RNA transcripts were used to amplify TCR beta CDR3 regions. HTBI primers served in a first-round RT-PCR, which a second-round multiplex PCR followed. TCRdb re-called the multiplex PCR reads with MiXCR, one entry per CDR3 protein. The sample yields some 1.1 million distinct CDR3 sequences, about 40% seen once. The sequenced material came from peripheral blood or thyroid tissue (not recorded which). The sequence was collected from an adult man with Graves' hyperthyroidism. The chain uses TRBV12-3 or TRBV12-4 and TRBJ1-4, with D possibly TRBD1 on 5 matching bases. The CDR3 region has the DNA TGTGCCAGCAGTTCCCGCCGGGGGTTGGGGGAAAAACTGTTTTTT. It translates to CASSSRRGLGEKLFF.